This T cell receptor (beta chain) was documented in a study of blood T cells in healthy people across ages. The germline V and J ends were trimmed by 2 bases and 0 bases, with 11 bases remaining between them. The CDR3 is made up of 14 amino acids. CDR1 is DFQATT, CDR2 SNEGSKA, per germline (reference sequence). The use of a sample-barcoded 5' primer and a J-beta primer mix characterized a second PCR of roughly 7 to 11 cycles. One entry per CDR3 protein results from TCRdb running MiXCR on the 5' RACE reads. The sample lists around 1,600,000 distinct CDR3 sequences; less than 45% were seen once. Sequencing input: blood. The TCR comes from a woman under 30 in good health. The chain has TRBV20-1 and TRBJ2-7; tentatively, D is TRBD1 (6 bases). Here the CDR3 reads CSARTRTASYEQYF. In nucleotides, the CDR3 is TGCAGTGCTAGAACTAGGACAGCCTCCTACGAGCAGTACTTC.